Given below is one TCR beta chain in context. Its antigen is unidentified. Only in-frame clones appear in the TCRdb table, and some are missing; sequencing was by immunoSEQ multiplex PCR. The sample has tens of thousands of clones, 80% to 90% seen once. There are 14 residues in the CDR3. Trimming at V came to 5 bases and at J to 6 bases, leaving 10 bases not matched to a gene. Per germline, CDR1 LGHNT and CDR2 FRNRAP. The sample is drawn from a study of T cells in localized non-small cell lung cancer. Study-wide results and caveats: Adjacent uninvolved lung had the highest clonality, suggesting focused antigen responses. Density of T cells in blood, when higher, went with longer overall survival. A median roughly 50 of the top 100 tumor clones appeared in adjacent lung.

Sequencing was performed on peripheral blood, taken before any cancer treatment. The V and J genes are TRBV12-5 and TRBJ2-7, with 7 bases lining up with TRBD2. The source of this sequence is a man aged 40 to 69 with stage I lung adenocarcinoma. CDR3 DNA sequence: TGTGCTAGTGGTCGAAGCGGGGCTCGGGGCGAGCAGTACTTC. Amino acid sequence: CASGRSGARGEQYF.